The entry that follows covers one TCR beta chain sequence. This specimen belongs to a study of blood T cell repertoires in COVID-19. Study-wide context: Some COVID-19 samples were acute and others convalescent; all came from the United States, Italy and Spain. Sources were T cells, B-cell-depleted T cells, or PBMCs; the material itself was cDNA or gDNA.

The V gene's germline CDR1 is LNHDA and CDR2 SQIVND (reference sequence). This CDR3 region has 15 residues. Deletions cut 4 bases from V and 2 bases from J, with 11 bases between. Sequencing used immunoSEQ multiplex PCR; TCRdb keeps in-frame clones, though not all of them. The repertoire includes roughly 190,000 clones, 75% to 90% of them detected once, and about 2.2% sits in the top ten. Sequenced sample: PBMCs or T cells enriched from blood (not recorded which). The chain recombines TRBV19 with TRBJ1-4, with D possibly TRBD1 on 6 matching bases. This TCR was recovered from a woman under 40 who had recovered from COVID-19. The CDR3 nucleotides read TGTGCCAGTAGTAGTACAGGGTTTACTAATGAAAAACTGTTTTTT. This gives the protein CASSSTGFTNEKLFF.